This entry lists 15 T cell receptor beta chains sequenced from one sample in a study of T-cell reconstitution after alpha-beta-depleted transplantation in children. Unique molecular identifiers were used in preparing the TCRbeta library. TCRdb processed the PCR reads anew with MiXCR; each CDR3 protein has one entry. The data contain around 300,000 distinct CDR3 sequences, under 14% of them seen just once; the ten biggest clones take up about a quarter. The material sequenced was peripheral blood, taken 180 days after TCRalphabeta/CD19-depleted stem cell transplant. The receptor set was obtained from a male patient under 10 years old who had a stem cell transplant for chronic granulomatous disease, so the T cells may come from the graft donor.

This clonotype occurred many times. The V call is TRBV29-1, the J call TRBJ1-1; D not resolved. There are 13 residues in the CDR3. Trimming took 4 bases from V and 4 from J, leaving 13 bases between them. The V gene's germline CDR1 is SQVTM and CDR2 ANQGSEA. The DNA for the CDR3 is TGCAGCGTTGTTTCCACCCGGGGCACTGAAGCTTTCTTT. This sequence encodes CSVVSTRGTEAFF.

The V gene is TRBV28, the J gene TRBJ1-2; 7 nucleotides align to TRBD1. The J segment lost 7 bases and the V segment lost 7 bases, leaving 12 bases of the junction unmatched. Germline assignment: CDR1 MDHEN and CDR2 SYDVKM. CDR3 size: 14 residues. The CDR3 spells CASNLQGRLGGYTF. The CDR3 region has the DNA TGTGCCAGCAACTTACAGGGGAGACTCGGTGGCTACACCTTC.

The sample holds many counts of this clonotype. The DNA for the CDR3 is TGTGCCAGCAGGAACTATAGGGGGGACGAGCAGTACTTC. Translated: CASRNYRGDEQYF. The chain joins TRBV7-2 to TRBJ2-7, with D tentatively TRBD1 or TRBD2 (6 bases each). Germline V gene sequence: CDR1 SGHTA, CDR2 FQGNSA. The CDR3 is 13 amino acids. V was clipped by 6 bases and J by 5 bases, with 14 bases between them.

Worth noting for this clonotype: This may stem from a read error, because a much larger clone lies one nucleotide away. This CDR3 reads CASSPEGLSERFF. In DNA, the CDR3 is TGTGCCAGCTCACCTGAGGGGTTAAGTGAGCGGTTCTTC. This chain connects TRBV18 to TRBJ2-1; D tentatively fits TRBD1 or TRBD2 (5 bases each). Germline CDR1 and CDR2: KGHSH and LQKENI. This CDR3 spans 13 amino acids.

This clonotype has at least ten counts. The V call is TRBV5-1, the J call TRBJ2-1; the D is unclear. The V end lost 4 bases, the J end lost 3 bases, and 8 bases lay between the germline ends. The CDR3 contains 13 residues. From germline, CDR1 is SGHRS and CDR2 YFSETQ. The CDR3 sequence is CASSPENYNEQFF. DNA of the CDR3: TGCGCCAGCAGCCCCGAGAACTACAATGAGCAGTTCTTC.

This clonotype was counted ten times or more. J is TRBJ1-1 and V is TRBV12-3 or TRBV12-4; the D is unclear. Trimming stripped 4 bases from V and 8 bases from J, with 11 bases between. The CDR3 extends over 12 amino acids. CDR3 sequence: CASSSDPKEAFF. For the CDR3, the DNA is TGTGCCAGCAGTTCCGACCCTAAGGAAGCTTTCTTT.

This clonotype was recorded a few times. The J gene is TRBJ2-7, the V gene TRBV7-6; 7 nucleotides line up with TRBD2. Losses at the gene ends were 5 bases for V and 6 bases for J; bases not matched to a gene: 13. The V gene's germline CDR1 is SGHVS and CDR2 FNYEAQ. CDR3 length equals 15 residues. As DNA, the CDR3 is TGTGCCAGCAGCGAACGGGGGGACGGGTCGGTCGAGCAGTACTTC. Its translation is CASSERGDGSVEQYF.

Many counts were recorded for this clonotype. V and J are TRBV7-2 and TRBJ2-3; 7 bases agree with TRBD2. Trimming cost V 6 bases and J 2 bases; bases outside gene matches: 11. The CDR3 extends over 16 amino acids. Per the germline V gene, CDR1 is SGHTA and CDR2 is FQGNSA. For the CDR3, the DNA is TGTGCCAGCAGTCAGACCGGGACTAAGATCACAGATACGCAGTATTTT. Amino acids: CASSQTGTKITDTQYF.

This clonotype appeared many times. V usage is TRBV30 and J usage is TRBJ1-5, with unresolved D. The CDR3 is made up of 13 amino acids. V lost 0 bases, J lost 0 bases, and 3 bases lay in between. Germline CDR1 and CDR2: GTSNPN and SVGIG (reference sequence). In DNA form, the CDR3 reads TGTGCCTGGAGTGTACTTAGCAATCAGCCCCAGCATTTT. Translation gives CAWSVLSNQPQHF. Using reference TRBV30 and TRBJ1-5 for the parts outside the CDR3, the full variable domain is SQTIHQWPATLVQPVGSPLSLECTVEGTSNPNLYWYRQAAGRGLQLLFYSVGIGQISSEVPQNLSASRPQDRQFILSSKKLLLSDSGFYLCAWSVLSNQPQHFGDGTRLSIL.

Ten or more counts support this clonotype. The CDR3 loop reads CASSFLTGTGKSEQYF. DNA for the CDR3: TGTGCCAGCAGCTTCCTAACCGGGACAGGGAAGAGCGAGCAGTACTTC. This rearrangement joins TRBV11-2 to TRBJ2-7; TRBD1 agrees at 9 bases. V lost 3 bases to trimming and J lost 6 bases; unmatched junction nucleotides: 12. Germline CDR1 reads SGHAT; CDR2 reads FQNNGV. This CDR3 comprises 16 residues.

This clonotype was observed at least ten times. This rearrangement joins TRBV27 to TRBJ2-1; D not certain. This CDR3 is 13 amino acids long. The germline CDR1 and CDR2 sequences are MNHEY and SMNVEV (reference sequence). V shed 3 bases and J shed 2 bases, with 5 bases lying between them. The CDR3 coding sequence is TGTGCCAGCAGTTTGGGCACCTACAATGAGCAGTTCTTC. Its translation is CASSLGTYNEQFF.

This clonotype appeared many times. The chain links TRBV28 to TRBJ1-1; a possible D gene is TRBD1 (6 bases). Trimming left V 4 bases short and J 0 bases short, with 15 bases between. CDR1 and CDR2 from the germline V gene are MDHEN and SYDVKM. The CDR3 is 16 amino acids. CDR3 coding DNA: TGTGCCAGCAGTTGGGGTTGGGACAACATGAACACTGAAGCTTTCTTT. This codes for CASSWGWDNMNTEAFF.

This clonotype has ten or more counts. The rearrangement links TRBV4-1 to TRBJ1-1; 9 bases fit TRBD1. V lost 2 bases and J lost 4; bases outside the gene matches: 2. CDR3 length: 14 amino acids. Germline CDR1 MGHRA, CDR2 YSYEKL. CDR3 sequence: CASSQRTGATEAFF. Written as DNA, the CDR3 is TGCGCCAGCAGCCAACGGACAGGGGCCACTGAAGCTTTCTTT.

Concerning this clonotype itself: One base away lies a much larger clone, so this may be a sequencing read error. The chain combines TRBV24-1 with TRBJ2-1, with 7 nucleotides matching TRBD2. The CDR3 covers 15 residues. CDR1 is KGHDR, CDR2 SFDVKD, per germline. DNA for the CDR3: TGTGCCACCCAAAATGGGGGGGAGGGTTACAATGCGCAGTTCTTC. This sequence encodes CATQNGGEGYNAQFF.

V and J are TRBV20-1 and TRBJ2-7, with 8 positions matching TRBD2. This CDR3 has 17 amino acids. Per the germline V gene, CDR1 is DFQATT and CDR2 is SNEGSKA (reference sequence). Trimming at V came to 4 bases and at J to 4 bases, leaving 18 bases not matched to a gene. CDR3 in amino acids: CSANNVANSGISYEQYF. The CDR3 bases are TGCAGTGCTAACAACGTGGCTAATAGCGGGATTTCTTACGAGCAGTACTTC.